One T cell receptor (beta chain) is described in this entry. The record originates from a study of Ad26.COV2.S vaccination and SARS-CoV-2 variants. Only in-frame clones appear in the TCRdb table, and some are missing; sequencing was by immunoSEQ multiplex PCR. The sample lists more than 400,000 clones; 80% to 95% were seen once. Sample treatment: 15 to 20 received Ad26.COV2.S at low or high dose, single or two shots; several received placebo; per-sample allocation not given. It was on day 63 after the first vaccine or placebo injection that samples were taken. The sample here was peripheral blood, taken in a trial of Ad26.COV2.S vaccine versus placebo. This clonotype originated in a person aged 18-65 years who received the Ad26.COV2.S COVID-19 vaccine or a placebo.

DNA of the CDR3: TGTGCCAGCAGAAGGTACGACTCTGGAAACACCATATATTTT. It is translated as CASRRYDSGNTIYF. V usage is TRBV6-5 and J usage is TRBJ1-3; the D is unclear. Germline V gene data show CDR1 as MNHEY and CDR2 as SVGAGI. The CDR3 consists of 14 residues. V was clipped by 6 bases and J by 0 bases, with 9 bases between them.